This entry lists 10 T cell receptor beta chains sequenced from one sample in a study of T cells in Graves' hyperthyroidism and ophthalmopathy. It was RNA transcripts that yielded the amplified TCR beta CDR3 regions. RT-PCR in the first round (using the HTBI primer set) targeted the TCR CDR3. TCRdb called the multiplex PCR reads again in MiXCR, with one record for every CDR3 protein. The table lists more than 300,000 distinct CDR3 sequences, 13% of them singletons. Sequencing was carried out using blood. The origin of the receptors is a young woman with Graves' hyperthyroidism.

The chain combines TRBV5-8 with TRBJ1-5; D is unclear. CDR1 and CDR2 from the germline V gene are SGHTS and YDEGEE. This CDR3 spans 12 amino acids. Trimming removed 0 bases from V and 7 bases from J, with 5 bases in between. The DNA for the CDR3 is TGTGCCAGCAGCTTGGCCCCCCAGCCCCAGCATTTT. As protein: CASSLAPQPQHF.

Concerning this clonotype: This clone may be a read error of a much larger clone one base away. This chain uses TRBV6-1 with TRBJ2-1; 13 bases align to TRBD2. Looked up from germline, CDR1 is MNHNS and CDR2 is SASEGT. After removal of 7 bases from V and 0 bases from J, the junction contained 24 bases not matched to a gene. CDR3 size: 23 residues. The DNA of the CDR3 is TGTGCCAGCATCGACTCCCCCGCAACTAGCGGGGGGGGGGGTGCAAGCTCCTACAATGAGCAGTTCTTC. Amino acid sequence: CASIDSPATSGGGGASSYNEQFF.

This clonotype appeared many times. V gene TRBV5-1 combines with J gene TRBJ2-2; 7 bases line up with TRBD2. Germline V gives CDR1 SGHRS, CDR2 YFSETQ. With 6 bases clipped from V and 5 bases from J, the junction kept 10 bases outside the gene matches. This CDR3 is 15 amino acids long. The CDR3 spells CASTQSGTGTGELFF. CDR3 nucleotide sequence: TGCGCCAGCACCCAAAGCGGGACGGGAACCGGGGAGCTGTTTTTT.

The rearrangement joins TRBV7-9 to TRBJ1-2, with D possibly being TRBD1 (5 bases). Trimming took off 7 bases at V and 8 bases at J, with 14 bases between the two ends. The CDR3 has 12 amino acids. Germline loops: CDR1 SEHNR, CDR2 FQNEAQ (reference sequence). CDR3 nucleotide sequence: TGTGCCAGCAACGGAGACAGACCAGGCTACACCTTC. It translates to CASNGDRPGYTF.

In this sample, this clonotype turned up many times. The rearrangement joins TRBV5-5 to TRBJ2-2; D gene unclear. Germline V lookup: CDR1 SGHKS, CDR2 YYEKEE (reference sequence). This CDR3 is 15 amino acids long. The ends were cut back, 2 bases at V and 1 base at J, with 9 bases in the middle. CDR3 in amino acids: CASSLFGQNTGELFF. For the CDR3, the DNA is TGTGCCAGCAGCTTATTCGGGCAGAACACCGGGGAGCTGTTTTTT.

This clonotype has ten or more counts. The chain uses TRBV29-1 and TRBJ1-5, with D unresolved. From germline, CDR1 is SQVTM and CDR2 ANQGSEA. The V gene lost 8 bases and the J gene lost 1 base, with 24 bases spanning the gap. The CDR3 spans 17 residues. CDR3 residues: CSPDPHEREVSNQPQHF. Written as DNA, the CDR3 is TGCAGCCCCGACCCGCACGAGAGGGAGGTGAGCAATCAGCCCCAGCATTTT.

This clonotype was counted a few times. A read error may produce the germline difference seen at one junction end. The V and J genes are TRBV10-3 and TRBJ2-5; D ambiguous. The germline gives CDR1 ENHRY, CDR2 SYGVKD. The CDR3 is 11 residues long. The CDR3 spells CAISESVEKYF. CDR3 DNA: TGTGCCATCAGCGAGTCTGTGGAAAAGTACTTC.

The chain is built from TRBV24-1 and TRBJ2-7; D call uncertain. The V and J ends lost 3 bases and 5 bases respectively, with 10 bases between them. This CDR3 region has 13 residues. Germline assignment: CDR1 KGHDR and CDR2 SFDVKD. The CDR3 spells CATSDPMIHEQYF. The CDR3, as DNA: TGTGCCACCAGTGATCCCATGATCCACGAGCAGTACTTC.

At least ten counts were recorded for this clonotype. V is TRBV20-1 and J is TRBJ2-1, with D maybe TRBD2 (7 bases). Trimming took off 4 bases at V and 2 bases at J, with 15 bases between the two ends. Germline CDR1 reads DFQATT; CDR2 reads SNEGSKA (reference sequence). The CDR3 runs 15 residues. The CDR3: CSATSRGGAYNEQFF. The DNA for the CDR3 is TGCAGTGCTACGTCTAGGGGGGGAGCCTACAATGAGCAGTTCTTC.

There are a few counts of this clonotype. The rearrangement uses TRBV4-2 and TRBJ1-6; D is possibly TRBD1 (5 bases). Germline V CDR1 and CDR2: LGHNA, YNFKEQ. CDR3 length: 16 residues. V was pared by 4 bases and J by 4 bases, with 14 bases between. The CDR3: CASSPEQESYNSPLHF. CDR3 bases: TGTGCCAGCAGCCCGGAACAGGAGTCTTATAATTCACCCCTCCACTTT.